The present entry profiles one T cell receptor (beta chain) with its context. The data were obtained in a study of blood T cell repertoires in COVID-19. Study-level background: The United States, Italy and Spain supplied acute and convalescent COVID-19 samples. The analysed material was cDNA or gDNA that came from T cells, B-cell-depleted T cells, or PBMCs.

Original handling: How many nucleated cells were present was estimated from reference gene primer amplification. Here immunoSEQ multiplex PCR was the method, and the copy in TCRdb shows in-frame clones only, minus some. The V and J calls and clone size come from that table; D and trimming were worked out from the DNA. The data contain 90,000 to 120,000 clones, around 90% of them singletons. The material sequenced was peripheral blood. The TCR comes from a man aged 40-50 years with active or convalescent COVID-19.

CDR3 in amino acids: CASSYSRLGNTIYF. CDR3 sequence (DNA): TGTGCCAGCAGTTACTCGAGGCTCGGAAACACCATATATTTT. The chain employs TRBV6-5 and TRBJ1-3; D not resolved. V lost 0 bases to trimming and J lost 4 bases, with 7 bases between them. Germline V gene lookup returns CDR1 MNHEY and CDR2 SVGAGI. The CDR3 has 14 residues.